This T cell receptor beta chain was sequenced during a study of blood T cell repertoires in COVID-19. On the study more broadly: Acute-phase and convalescent COVID-19 samples originated in the United States, Italy and Spain. PBMCs, B-cell-depleted T cells, or T cells were the source of the cDNA or gDNA that made up the material.

Study processing details: How many nucleated cells were present was estimated from reference gene primer amplification. Method: immunoSEQ multiplex PCR; TCRdb's copy keeps in-frame clones and lacks some. V and J calls and clone size are given by that table; D and trimming were obtained from the DNA. The sample lists 100,000 or so clones; around 90% were seen once. V lost 2 bases and J 1 base, leaving 10 bases between the germline ends. CDR3 length: 14 amino acids. Germline values: CDR1 SGHRS, CDR2 YFSETQ. The specimen was peripheral blood. V usage is TRBV5-1 and J usage is TRBJ2-7; a possible D gene is TRBD1 (5 bases). This TCR derives from a woman in her 50s in a cohort sampled during active COVID-19. CDR3 DNA sequence: TGCGCCAGCAGCTTACAGGCCCAGTCCTACGAGCAGTACTTC. It specifies CASSLQAQSYEQYF.